The 15 T cell receptor beta chains below come from one sample, sequenced in a study of CD8 T cells in ankylosing spondylitis (dated by TCRdb to 2015 to 2018). The library was obtained by 5' RACE. Instrument on record: Illumina HiSeq 2500. The public reads were reanalyzed by TCRdb: fastp trimming at Q25, MiXCR alignment, in-frame beta chains only. Each record represents a unique CDR3 protein, reported with the most common genes and DNA among its rows. The sample table holds some 300,000 distinct CDR3 sequences, of which less than 25% were seen once. The ten largest clones add up to 3% to 4% of the sample. The sample consisted of blood, either unsorted or a sorted T cell fraction (not recorded which). These receptors all stem from a female donor with ankylosing spondylitis or in good health (not recorded which).

The chain carries TRBV20-1 and TRBJ2-1, with D perhaps assigned TRBD1 or TRBD2 (6 bases each). This CDR3 has 12 amino acids. The V gene's germline CDR1 is DFQATT and CDR2 SNEGSKA (reference sequence). V lost 1 base to trimming and J lost 14 bases, with 15 bases between them. The CDR3 region has the DNA TGCAGTGCTAGAGGGGGAGGAGGGGGAAAGTTCTTC. Translating gives CSARGGGGGKFF.

The V and J genes are TRBV10-3 and TRBJ1-1; maybe TRBD1 (6 bases). V gave up 7 bases and J gave up 4 bases, with 13 bases separating them. The CDR3 runs to 13 residues. The germline gives CDR1 ENHRY, CDR2 SYGVKD. The CDR3 DNA reads TGTGCCATCAAAGGGGGGCCGACCACTGAAGCTTTCTTT. Translation gives CAIKGGPTTEAFF.

The chain couples TRBV25-1 to TRBJ2-2; D not certain. This CDR3 spans 15 amino acids. The V gene lost 6 bases and the J gene lost 3 bases, with 14 bases spanning the gap. Germline loops: CDR1 MGHDK, CDR2 SYGVNS. The CDR3, as DNA: TGTGCCAGCAGCGCTATGGACGGGTACACCGGGGAGCTGTTTTTT. This codes for CASSAMDGYTGELFF.

The chain carries TRBV12-3 or TRBV12-4 and TRBJ1-4, with D unclear. Trimming took 6 bases from V and 5 from J, leaving 19 bases between them. The CDR3 totals 16 residues. The CDR3 sequence is CASSPFPVGGNEKLFF. The CDR3 DNA reads TGTGCCAGCAGCCCGTTTCCTGTAGGCGGAAATGAAAAACTGTTTTTT.

At least ten counts were recorded for this clonotype. The rearrangement links TRBV29-1 to TRBJ2-7; tentative D call: TRBD1 (6 bases). The CDR3 runs 12 residues. Germline V gene sequence: CDR1 SQVTM, CDR2 ANQGSEA. V was shortened by 7 bases and J by 0 bases, with 10 bases between the two germline ends. CDR3 sequence: CSAYRDSYEQYF. CDR3 DNA sequence: TGCAGCGCCTACAGGGACTCCTACGAGCAGTACTTC.

This clonotype was seen a few times. The chain links TRBV4-3 to TRBJ1-2; 10 nucleotides line up with TRBD1. The germline V gene has CDR1 LGHNA and CDR2 YSLEER. CDR3 length equals 15 residues. V lost 4 bases, J lost 4 bases, and 6 bases stayed unmatched. The CDR3 protein is CASSPRTGGIYGYTF. CDR3 sequence (DNA): TGCGCCAGCAGCCCCAGGACAGGGGGGATCTATGGCTACACCTTC.

This clonotype has more than one count but fewer than ten. This chain links TRBV6-2 or TRBV6-3 with TRBJ1-5; D ambiguous. The length of the CDR3 is 14 residues. Trimming cost V 2 bases and J 1 base, with 6 bases left between them. Germline V gene data show CDR1 as MNHEY and CDR2 as SVGEGT. The CDR3, as DNA: TGTGCCAGCAGTTACGGGTGGAGCAATCAGCCCCAGCATTTT. This encodes CASSYGWSNQPQHF.

There are a few counts of this clonotype. The rearrangement joins TRBV5-8 to TRBJ2-7, with D unclear. CDR3 length: 17 residues. Deletions cut 0 bases from V and 3 bases from J, with 19 bases between. Germline CDR1 reads SGHTS; CDR2 reads YDEGEE. CDR3 sequence reads: CASSLAPPGGSFYEQYF. Here the CDR3 DNA reads TGTGCCAGCAGCTTGGCCCCGCCGGGCGGTTCCTTCTACGAGCAGTACTTC.

This chain links TRBV12-3 or TRBV12-4 with TRBJ1-4; D is undetermined. The CDR3 is 13 amino acids. V shed 8 bases and J shed 4 bases, with 11 bases lying between them. Here the CDR3 reads CASGKEFNEKLFF. The DNA for the CDR3 is TGTGCCAGCGGGAAAGAGTTTAATGAAAAACTGTTTTTT.

This clonotype was counted a few times. This chain links TRBV7-2 with TRBJ1-3, with 7 bases matching TRBD1. The ends lost 2 bases at V and 2 bases at J; junction bases unmatched: 9. The CDR3 loop spans 17 amino acids. CDR1 is SGHTA and CDR2 is FQGNSA in the germline V gene. Written as DNA, the CDR3 is TGTGCCAGCAGCTTAAGGGCAGGGGGTAGTACTGGAAACACCATATATTTT. Translation: CASSLRAGGSTGNTIYF.

The chain joins TRBV28 to TRBJ2-3, with a tentative D call TRBD1 (6 bases). Trimming took 5 bases from V and 1 from J, leaving 16 bases between them. The germline V gene encodes CDR1 MDHEN and CDR2 SYDVKM. The length of the CDR3 is 16 residues. CDR3 protein: CASSAEQGLGTDTQYF. The CDR3 DNA reads TGTGCCAGCAGTGCCGAACAGGGATTGGGCACAGATACGCAGTATTTT.

This clonotype was seen many times. The chain recombines TRBV5-6 with TRBJ1-2, with D possibly being TRBD1 (5 bases). V was trimmed by 2 bases and J by 2 bases, leaving 13 bases between them. The CDR3 consists of 15 residues. Germline CDR1 reads SGHDT; CDR2 reads YYEEEE. The CDR3 protein is CASSLGVGENYGYTF. CDR3 nucleotides: TGTGCCAGCAGCTTAGGGGTTGGCGAGAACTATGGCTACACCTTC.

The genes are TRBV4-3 and TRBJ2-7, with 11 positions matching TRBD2. The junction had 8 bases not matched to a gene; V was cut back by 4 bases and J by 6 bases. Looked up from germline, CDR1 is LGHNA and CDR2 is YSLEER. The CDR3 covers 15 residues. CDR3 sequence (DNA): TGCGCCAGCAGCCCTAGCGGGAGGAGGGCCGCCGAGCAGTACTTC. Translation: CASSPSGRRAAEQYF.

The V and J genes are TRBV5-1 and TRBJ1-2; 8 bases agree with TRBD1. V trimming: 2 bases; J trimming: 6 bases; junction bases outside the gene matches: 3. Germline V gene lookup returns CDR1 SGHRS and CDR2 YFSETQ. The length of the CDR3 is 13 residues. The CDR3 coding sequence is TGCGCCAGCAGCTTCCAACAGGGGGATGGCTACACCTTC. Its protein product is CASSFQQGDGYTF.

This clonotype showed up just a few times. The CDR3 loop is CSARDMRPSNEQFF. The CDR3 coding sequence is TGCAGTGCTAGAGATATGAGACCGTCTAATGAGCAGTTCTTC. This rearrangement joins TRBV20-1 to TRBJ2-1; D is unresolved. This CDR3 spans 14 amino acids. Trimming cost V 0 bases and J 7 bases, with 13 bases left between them. CDR1 is DFQATT, CDR2 SNEGSKA, per germline (reference sequence).